What follows are 17 T cell receptor beta chains derived from one specimen sequenced in a study of blood T cell repertoires in COVID-19. Clones were sequenced by immunoSEQ multiplex PCR, and TCRdb holds only the in-frame ones, with some missing. The sample yields about 79,000 clones, approximately 90% seen once. The sample was peripheral blood. The receptors stem from a man aged 65-85 years with active or convalescent COVID-19.

The genes are TRBV6-5 and TRBJ2-1, with 7 positions matching TRBD2. Trimming at V came to 6 bases and at J to 3 bases, leaving 8 bases not matched to a gene. Germline V gene sequence: CDR1 MNHEY, CDR2 SVGAGI. The CDR3 runs 15 residues. The CDR3 loop reads CASSQLGGSYNEQFF. For the CDR3, the DNA is TGTGCCAGCAGCCAACTGGGCGGGAGCTACAATGAGCAGTTCTTC.

This rearrangement joins TRBV3-1 (or the pseudogene TRBV3-2) to TRBJ2-5; 7 bases agree with TRBD2. Germline lookup yields CDR1 LGHDT and CDR2 YNNKEL (reference sequence). The V gene end was trimmed by 3 bases and the J gene end by 5 bases; junction bases not matched to a gene: 6. This CDR3 region has 14 residues. CDR3 loop: CASSHRLAGETQYF. The DNA of the CDR3 is TGTGCCAGCAGCCATCGACTAGCAGGCGAGACCCAGTACTTC.

This chain uses TRBV5-6 with TRBJ1-4; 9 bases match TRBD1. Germline trimming cut 0 bases from V and 8 bases from J; bases unmatched to any gene: 14. The CDR3 consists of 18 residues. Germline-derived CDR1 and CDR2 are SGHDT and YYEEEE. CDR3 sequence reads: CASSLGGTGTISGEKLFF. As DNA, the CDR3 is TGTGCCAGCAGCTTGGGCGGGACAGGGACTATTTCAGGCGAAAAACTGTTTTTT. The full variable domain, with the rest looked up from reference TRBV5-6 and TRBJ1-4, is DAGVTQSPTHLIKTRGQQVTLRCSPKSGHDTVSWYQQALGQGPQFIFQYYEEEERQRGNFPDRFSGHQFPNYSSELNVNALLLGDSALYLCASSLGGTGTISGEKLFFGSGTQLSVL.

The V call is TRBV30, the J call TRBJ1-1, with D uncertain. The CDR3 spans 15 residues. V was trimmed by 2 bases and J by 0 bases, leaving 13 bases between them. Germline values: CDR1 GTSNPN, CDR2 SVGIG (reference sequence). DNA of the CDR3: TGTGCCTGGAGTAACGAGGGCATCTTGAACACTGAAGCTTTCTTT. Its protein is CAWSNEGILNTEAFF.

The chain carries TRBV6-1 and TRBJ1-2, with D possibly TRBD1 on 6 matching bases. This CDR3 comprises 15 residues. Germline CDR1 reads MNHNS; CDR2 reads SASEGT. Trimming took 1 base from V and 5 from J, leaving 14 bases between them. DNA of the CDR3: TGTGCCAGCAGTGAAGGGTACAGGGCAGGGTATGGCTACACCTTC. Encoded protein: CASSEGYRAGYGYTF.

The J gene is TRBJ1-6, the V gene TRBV3-1 (or the pseudogene TRBV3-2); D is unclear. Trimming shortened V by 1 base and J by 8 bases, and 12 bases separated the two germline ends. Germline V lookup: CDR1 LGHDT, CDR2 YNNKEL (reference sequence). This CDR3 region has 15 residues. DNA for the CDR3: TGTGCCAGCAGCCAAGCCAACACGGGTGATTCACCCCTCCACTTT. Translating it yields CASSQANTGDSPLHF.

The CDR3 DNA sequence: TGTGCCAGCTCAAGCGGGACAGGGGACCTCTACGAGCAGTACTTC. Translation: CASSSGTGDLYEQYF. This chain connects TRBV18 to TRBJ2-7; 10 bases are a match to TRBD1. Trimming at V came to 5 bases and at J to 3 bases, leaving 7 bases not matched to a gene. This CDR3 spans 15 amino acids. Germline V gene lookup returns CDR1 KGHSH and CDR2 LQKENI.

This chain connects TRBV3-1 (or the pseudogene TRBV3-2) to TRBJ2-7; 7 bases fit TRBD1. Trimming cost V 5 bases and J 0 bases; bases outside gene matches: 4. This CDR3 contains 14 residues. The germline V gene encodes CDR1 LGHDT and CDR2 YNNKEL (reference sequence). The CDR3 is CASSKRQGSYEQYF. CDR3 in DNA: TGTGCCAGCAGCAAACGACAGGGCTCCTACGAGCAGTACTTC.

The chain is built from TRBV29-1 and TRBJ2-5; 8 bases align to TRBD1. The CDR3 is 15 amino acids. Germline trimming cut 2 bases from V and 3 bases from J; bases unmatched to any gene: 8. Germline V gives CDR1 SQVTM, CDR2 ANQGSEA. The CDR3, as DNA: TGCAGCGTTGAATCCCGGGGGACAGGTAAAGAGACCCAGTACTTC. Its translation: CSVESRGTGKETQYF. Based on the CDR3 plus reference TRBV29-1 and TRBJ2-5, the full variable domain is SAVISQKPSRDICQRGTSLTIQCQVDSQVTMMFWYRQQPGQSLTLIATANQGSEATYESGFVIDKFPISRPNLTFSTLTVSNMSPEDSSIYLCSVESRGTGKETQYFGPGTRLLVL.

The chain recombines TRBV10-3 with TRBJ2-2; the match to TRBD2 covers 7 bases. After removal of 4 bases from V and 4 bases from J, the junction contained 6 bases not matched to a gene. The CDR3 totals 15 residues. From germline, CDR1 is ENHRY and CDR2 SYGVKD. CDR3 loop: CAISGAGVSTGELFF. The DNA for the CDR3 is TGTGCCATCAGTGGGGCGGGAGTTAGCACCGGGGAGCTGTTTTTT.

This clone was found once. The CDR3 spells CASTRWRGQGTDTQYF. As DNA, the CDR3 is TGTGCCAGTACCCGATGGCGGGGACAGGGCACAGATACGCAGTATTTT. The chain carries TRBV19 and TRBJ2-3; 8 nucleotides match TRBD1. V dropped 7 bases and J dropped 1; count of bases not matched to a gene: 10. Per germline, CDR1 LNHDA and CDR2 SQIVND (reference sequence). CDR3 length equals 16 residues. Filled out from reference TRBV19 and TRBJ2-3, the complete variable domain reads DGGITQSPKYLFRKEGQNVTLSCEQNLNHDAMYWYRQDPGQGLRLIYYSQIVNDFQKGDIAEGYSVSREKKESFPLTVTSAQKNPTAFYLCASTRWRGQGTDTQYFGPGTRLTVL.

The rearrangement uses TRBV20-1 and TRBJ1-3, with 7 bases fitting TRBD1. The V segment lost 3 bases and the J segment 0 bases; nucleotides outside the gene matches: 11. Germline CDR1 reads DFQATT; CDR2 reads SNEGSKA (reference sequence). The CDR3 length is 17 residues. The CDR3 region has the DNA TGCAGTGCTAGTGGGGCAGGGGGGTGGCGCTCTGGAAACACCATATATTTT. Its protein is CSASGAGGWRSGNTIYF.

The V call is TRBV28, the J call TRBJ1-5, with 9 positions matching TRBD1. V was clipped by 2 bases and J by 7 bases; unmatched bases: 6. The CDR3 contains 15 residues. Germline assignment: CDR1 MDHEN and CDR2 SYDVKM. The CDR3 is CASSLLGQGLQPQHF. CDR3 sequence (DNA): TGTGCCAGCAGTTTACTCGGACAGGGGCTCCAGCCCCAGCATTTT.

This sequence joins TRBV4-3 and TRBJ2-7; no reliable D call. V shed 0 bases and J shed 1 base, with 13 bases lying between them. The germline CDR1 and CDR2 sequences are LGHNA and YSLEER. The CDR3 has 16 residues. DNA of the CDR3: TGCGCCAGCAGCCAAGATTACCCAGGTTTTTCCTACGAGCAGTACTTC. Translated, it gives CASSQDYPGFSYEQYF.

The chain employs TRBV30 and TRBJ2-1, with TRBD2 matching 10 bases. Germline V gene sequence: CDR1 GTSNPN, CDR2 SVGIG (reference sequence). After removal of 3 bases from V and 4 bases from J, the junction contained 3 bases not matched to a gene. This CDR3 region has 14 residues. CDR3 sequence reads: CAWSRTSGYNEQFF. CDR3 sequence (DNA): TGTGCCTGGAGCAGGACTAGCGGATACAATGAGCAGTTCTTC. Drawing the rest from reference TRBV30 and TRBJ2-1, the complete variable domain is SQTIHQWPATLVQPVGSPLSLECTVEGTSNPNLYWYRQAAGRGLQLLFYSVGIGQISSEVPQNLSASRPQDRQFILSSKKLLLSDSGFYLCAWSRTSGYNEQFFGPGTRLTVL.

This chain uses TRBV7-9 with TRBJ2-2; possibly TRBD2 for D (5 bases). Germline assignment: CDR1 SEHNR and CDR2 FQNEAQ (reference sequence). The CDR3 sequence is 13 residues long. Trimming pared 5 bases from V and 7 bases from J, leaving 11 bases between. The CDR3 bases are TGTGCCAGCAGCCCAACTAGAGTCGGGGAGCTGTTTTTT. Its protein product is CASSPTRVGELFF.

This sequence joins TRBV7-9 and TRBJ1-5, with TRBD1 matching over 8 bases. CDR1 SEHNR and CDR2 FQNEAQ come from the germline V gene (reference sequence). V shed 3 bases and J 2 bases; nucleotides not matched to a gene: 6. This CDR3 is built from 16 residues. The DNA of the CDR3 is TGTGCCAGCAGCTTGGGAGGACAGGGTGGCAATCAGCCCCAGCATTTT. Translated, it gives CASSLGGQGGNQPQHF.